Included here is one TCR beta chain sequence, with context. Its cognate antigen is unknown. The data are from a study of OX40 agonist ivuxolimab in advanced cancers. Study in general: The diagnoses of dose-escalation patients were hepatocellular carcinoma, melanoma, renal cell or head and neck cancer. Males comprised 70% to 90% of the group, whose mean age was about 60 years (range roughly 20 to 90). Regarding the study as a whole: Clonal expansion in partial responders at 0.1-3.0 mg/kg ranked among the lowest.

Only in-frame clones appear in the TCRdb table, and some are missing; sequencing was by immunoSEQ multiplex PCR. The repertoire holds fewer than 25,000 clones, with 70% to 90% as singletons. The CDR3 spans 14 residues. Trimming pared 0 bases from V and 3 bases from J, leaving 9 bases between. Germline lookup yields CDR1 MGHRA and CDR2 YSYEKL. Sequenced here: CD4+ or CD8+ T cells sorted from blood, sampled in a trial of the OX40 agonist ivuxolimab. The chain combines TRBV4-1 with TRBJ2-7; no clear D. The sequence was obtained from an adult with an advanced solid tumor such as melanoma, head and neck, liver or kidney cancer. The CDR3 DNA reads TGCGCCAGCAGCCAAGATCGAATGGACTACGAGCAGTACTTC. Amino acid sequence: CASSQDRMDYEQYF.